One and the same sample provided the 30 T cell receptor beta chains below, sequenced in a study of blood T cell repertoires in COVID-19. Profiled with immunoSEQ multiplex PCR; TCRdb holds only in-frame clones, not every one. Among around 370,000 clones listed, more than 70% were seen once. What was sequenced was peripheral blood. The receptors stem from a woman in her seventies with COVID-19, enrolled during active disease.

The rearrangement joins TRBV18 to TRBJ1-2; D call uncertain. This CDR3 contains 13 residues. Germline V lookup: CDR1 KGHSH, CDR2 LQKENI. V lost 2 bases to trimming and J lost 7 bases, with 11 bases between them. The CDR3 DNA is TGTGCCAGCTCACCAAGGGCAGAGGGTGGCTACACCTTC. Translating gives CASSPRAEGGYTF.

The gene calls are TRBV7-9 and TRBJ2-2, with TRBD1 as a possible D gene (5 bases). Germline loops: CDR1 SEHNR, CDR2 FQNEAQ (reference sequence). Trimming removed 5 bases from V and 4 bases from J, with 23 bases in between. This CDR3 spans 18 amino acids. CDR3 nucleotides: TGTGCCAGCAGCCCTTTCCAGGGTGGTACTCTTACCACCGGGGAGCTGTTTTTT. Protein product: CASSPFQGGTLTTGELFF.

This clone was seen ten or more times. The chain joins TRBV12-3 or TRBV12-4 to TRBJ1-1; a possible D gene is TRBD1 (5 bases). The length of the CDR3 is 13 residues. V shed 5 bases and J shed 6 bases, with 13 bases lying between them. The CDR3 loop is CASSGWGGPEAFF. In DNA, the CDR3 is TGTGCCAGCAGTGGCTGGGGGGGACCTGAAGCTTTCTTT.

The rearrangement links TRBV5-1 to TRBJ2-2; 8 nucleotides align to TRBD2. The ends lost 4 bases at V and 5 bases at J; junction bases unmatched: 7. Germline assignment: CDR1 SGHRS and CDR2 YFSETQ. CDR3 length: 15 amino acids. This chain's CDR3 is CASSPVTSGTGELFF. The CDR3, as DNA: TGCGCCAGCAGCCCGGTTACTAGCGGAACCGGGGAGCTGTTTTTT. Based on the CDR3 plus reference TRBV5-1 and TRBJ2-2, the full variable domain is KAGVTQTPRYLIKTRGQQVTLSCSPISGHRSVSWYQQTPGQGLQFLFEYFSETQRNKGNFPGRFSGRQFSNSRSEMNVSTLELGDSALYLCASSPVTSGTGELFFGEGSRLTVL.

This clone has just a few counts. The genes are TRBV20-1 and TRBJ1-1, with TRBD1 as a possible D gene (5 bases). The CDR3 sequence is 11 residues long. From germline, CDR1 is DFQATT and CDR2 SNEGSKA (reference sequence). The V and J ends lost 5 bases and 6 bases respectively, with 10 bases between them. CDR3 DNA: TGCAGTGCTCCGACAGAACCTGAAGCTTTCTTT. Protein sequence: CSAPTEPEAFF.

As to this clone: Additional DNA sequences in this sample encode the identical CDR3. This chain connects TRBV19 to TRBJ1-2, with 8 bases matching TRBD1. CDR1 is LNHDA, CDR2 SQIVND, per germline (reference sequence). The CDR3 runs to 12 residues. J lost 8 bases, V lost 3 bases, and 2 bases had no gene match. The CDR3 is CASSIGQGGYTF. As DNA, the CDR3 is TGTGCCAGTAGTATTGGACAGGGCGGCTACACCTTC.

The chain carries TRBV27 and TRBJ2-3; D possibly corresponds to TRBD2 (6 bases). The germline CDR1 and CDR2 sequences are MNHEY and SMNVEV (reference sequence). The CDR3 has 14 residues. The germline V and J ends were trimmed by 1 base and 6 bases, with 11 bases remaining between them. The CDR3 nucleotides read TGTGCCAGCAGTTTATTGGCGGGGCAGGATACGCAGTATTTT. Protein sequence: CASSLLAGQDTQYF.

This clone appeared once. In DNA, the CDR3 is TGTGCCAGCAGCCAAACCGGGACAGGGTCCGCTCAGCCCCAGCATTTT. Encoded protein: CASSQTGTGSAQPQHF. The rearrangement joins TRBV2 to TRBJ1-5; 9 nucleotides align to TRBD1. The V segment lost 6 bases and the J segment 6 bases; nucleotides outside the gene matches: 12. The CDR3 is 16 amino acids. Germline CDR1 is SNHLY and CDR2 is FYNNEI.

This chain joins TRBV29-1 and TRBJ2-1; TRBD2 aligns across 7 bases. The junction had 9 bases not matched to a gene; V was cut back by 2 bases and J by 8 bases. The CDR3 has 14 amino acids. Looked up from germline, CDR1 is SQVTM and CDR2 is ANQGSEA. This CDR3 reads CSVEKDVGRDEQFF. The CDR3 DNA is TGCAGCGTTGAAAAAGACGTAGGGAGGGATGAGCAGTTCTTC.

The CDR3 is CASSLTNSFYEQYF. For the CDR3, the DNA is TGTGCCAGCAGCTTAACCAACAGCTTCTACGAGCAGTACTTC. This chain joins TRBV11-2 and TRBJ2-7; no firm D call. This CDR3 is built from 14 residues. Trimming cost V 2 bases and J 3 bases, with 11 bases left between them. In germline, CDR1 is SGHAT, CDR2 FQNNGV.

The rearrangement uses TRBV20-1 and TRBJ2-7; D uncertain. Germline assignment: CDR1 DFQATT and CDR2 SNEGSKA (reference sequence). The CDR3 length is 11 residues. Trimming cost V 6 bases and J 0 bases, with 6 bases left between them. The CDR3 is CSAPSSYEQYF. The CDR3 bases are TGCAGTGCCCCGAGCTCCTACGAGCAGTACTTC.

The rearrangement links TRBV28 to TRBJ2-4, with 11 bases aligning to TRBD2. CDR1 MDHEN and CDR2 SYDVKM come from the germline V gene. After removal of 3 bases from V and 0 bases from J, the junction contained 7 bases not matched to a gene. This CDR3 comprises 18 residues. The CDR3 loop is CASSFVAGGITAKNIQYF. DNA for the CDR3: TGTGCCAGCAGTTTCGTAGCGGGGGGGATCACAGCCAAAAACATTCAGTACTTC.

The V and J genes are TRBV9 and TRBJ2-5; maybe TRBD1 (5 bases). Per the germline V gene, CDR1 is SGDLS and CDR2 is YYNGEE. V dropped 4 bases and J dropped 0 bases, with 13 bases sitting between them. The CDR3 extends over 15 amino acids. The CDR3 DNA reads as TGTGCCAGCAGCCCCACAGGAGCATACCAAGAGACCCAGTACTTC. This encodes CASSPTGAYQETQYF.

This CDR3 reads CASSLVAWGGNTEAFF. The CDR3 DNA follows: TGTGCCAGCAGCTTGGTCGCGTGGGGCGGGAACACTGAAGCTTTCTTT. This rearrangement joins TRBV5-6 to TRBJ1-1, with D possibly matching TRBD1 (5 bases). Germline CDR1 and CDR2: SGHDT and YYEEEE. Trimming pared 0 bases from V and 1 base from J, leaving 13 bases between. This CDR3 has 16 residues.

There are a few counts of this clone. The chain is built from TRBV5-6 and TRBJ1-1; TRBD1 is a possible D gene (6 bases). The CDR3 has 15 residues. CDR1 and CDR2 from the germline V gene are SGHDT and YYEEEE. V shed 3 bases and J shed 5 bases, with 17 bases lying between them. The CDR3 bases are TGTGCCAGCAGCTCCACGAGGGGGGGCAGGACTGAAGCTTTCTTT. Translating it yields CASSSTRGGRTEAFF.

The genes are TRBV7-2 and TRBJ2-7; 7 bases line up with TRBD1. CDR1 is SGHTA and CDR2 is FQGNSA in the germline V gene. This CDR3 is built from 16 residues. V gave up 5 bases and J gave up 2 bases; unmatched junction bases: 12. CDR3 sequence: CASSGAVRGRTYEQYF. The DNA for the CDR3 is TGTGCCAGCAGCGGCGCCGTAAGGGGGCGCACCTACGAGCAGTACTTC.

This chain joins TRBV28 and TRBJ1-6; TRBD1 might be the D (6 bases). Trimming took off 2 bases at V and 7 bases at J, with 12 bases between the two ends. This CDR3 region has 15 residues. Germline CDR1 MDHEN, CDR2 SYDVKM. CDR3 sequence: CASSLVGDTNSPLHF. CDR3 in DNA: TGTGCCAGCAGTTTAGTAGGGGACACCAATTCACCCCTCCACTTT. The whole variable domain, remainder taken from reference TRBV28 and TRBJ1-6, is DVKVTQSSRYLVKRTGEKVFLECVQDMDHENMFWYRQDPGLGLRLIYFSYDVKMKEKGDIPEGYSVSREKKERFSLILESASTNQTSMYLCASSLVGDTNSPLHFGNGTRLTVT.

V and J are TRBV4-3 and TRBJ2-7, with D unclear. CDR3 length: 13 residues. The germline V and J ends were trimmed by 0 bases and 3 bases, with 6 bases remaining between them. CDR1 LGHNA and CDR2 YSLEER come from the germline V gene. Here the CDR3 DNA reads TGCGCCAGCAGCCAAGATCGGGTCTACGAGCAGTACTTC. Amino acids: CASSQDRVYEQYF.

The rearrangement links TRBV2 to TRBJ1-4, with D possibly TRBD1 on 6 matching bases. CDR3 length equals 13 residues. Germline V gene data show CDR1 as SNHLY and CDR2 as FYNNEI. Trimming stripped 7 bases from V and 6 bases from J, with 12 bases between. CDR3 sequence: CASKENRDEKLFF. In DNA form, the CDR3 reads TGTGCCAGCAAAGAAAACAGGGATGAAAAACTGTTTTTT.

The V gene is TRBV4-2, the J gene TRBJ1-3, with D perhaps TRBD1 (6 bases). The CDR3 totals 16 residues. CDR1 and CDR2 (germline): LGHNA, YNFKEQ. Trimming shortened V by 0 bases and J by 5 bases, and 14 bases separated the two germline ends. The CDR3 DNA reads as TGTGCCAGCAGCCAAGATTGGGGGACACCTAGAAACACCATATATTTT. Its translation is CASSQDWGTPRNTIYF.

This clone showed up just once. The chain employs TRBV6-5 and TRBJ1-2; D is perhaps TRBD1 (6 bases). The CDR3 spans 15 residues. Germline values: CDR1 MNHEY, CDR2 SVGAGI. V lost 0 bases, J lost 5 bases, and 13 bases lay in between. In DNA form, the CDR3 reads TGTGCCAGCAGTTACTCGATGGACAGACGATATGGCTACACCTTC. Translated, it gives CASSYSMDRRYGYTF.

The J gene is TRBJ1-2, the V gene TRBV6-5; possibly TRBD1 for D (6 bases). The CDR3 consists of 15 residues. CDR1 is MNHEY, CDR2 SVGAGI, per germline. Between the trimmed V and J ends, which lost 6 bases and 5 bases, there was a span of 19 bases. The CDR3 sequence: CASRASPAGEYGYTF. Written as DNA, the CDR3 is TGTGCCAGCAGGGCCAGCCCCGCAGGGGAGTATGGCTACACCTTC.

The DNA of the CDR3 is TGTGCCTGGAGTCTGGCAGGGCAAAGCACAGATACGCAGTATTTT. It is translated as CAWSLAGQSTDTQYF. The genes are TRBV30 and TRBJ2-3; a possible D gene is TRBD1 (5 bases). The CDR3 has 15 residues. V was pared by 2 bases and J by 0 bases, with 12 bases between. In germline, CDR1 is GTSNPN, CDR2 SVGIG (reference sequence).

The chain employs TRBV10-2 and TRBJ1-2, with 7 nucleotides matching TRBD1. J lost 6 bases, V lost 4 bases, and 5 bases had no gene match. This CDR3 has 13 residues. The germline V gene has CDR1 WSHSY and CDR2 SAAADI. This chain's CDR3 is CASSVGRGDGYTF. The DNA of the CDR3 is TGCGCCAGCAGTGTCGGCAGGGGGGATGGCTACACCTTC.

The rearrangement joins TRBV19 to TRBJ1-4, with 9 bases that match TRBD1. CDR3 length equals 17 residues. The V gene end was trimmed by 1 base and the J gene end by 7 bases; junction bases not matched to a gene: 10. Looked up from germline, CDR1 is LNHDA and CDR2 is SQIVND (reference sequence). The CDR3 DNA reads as TGTGCCAGTAGTATAGTCGGGTCGGGGACAGGGATTGAAAAACTGTTTTTT. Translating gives CASSIVGSGTGIEKLFF.

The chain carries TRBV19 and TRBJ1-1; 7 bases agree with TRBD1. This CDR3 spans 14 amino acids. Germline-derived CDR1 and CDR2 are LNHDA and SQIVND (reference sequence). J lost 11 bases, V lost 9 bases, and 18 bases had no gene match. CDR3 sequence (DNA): TGTGCCAGCGCTTCACAGGGGTCCCTTAAAGGGGCTTTCTTT. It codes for CASASQGSLKGAFF.

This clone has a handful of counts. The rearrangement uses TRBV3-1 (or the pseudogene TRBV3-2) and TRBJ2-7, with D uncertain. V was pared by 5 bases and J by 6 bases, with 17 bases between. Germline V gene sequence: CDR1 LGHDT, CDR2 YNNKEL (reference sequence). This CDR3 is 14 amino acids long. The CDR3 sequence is CASSVQDSLGEQYF. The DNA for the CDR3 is TGTGCCAGCAGCGTCCAAGACTCTTTGGGCGAGCAGTACTTC.

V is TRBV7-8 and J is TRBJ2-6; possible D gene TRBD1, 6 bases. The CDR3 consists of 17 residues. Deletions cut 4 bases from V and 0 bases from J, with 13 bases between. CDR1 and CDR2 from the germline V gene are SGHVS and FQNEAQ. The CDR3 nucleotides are TGTGCCAGCAGCTCCCGACAGGAATCCTCTGGGGCCAACGTCCTGACTTTC. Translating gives CASSSRQESSGANVLTF.

In DNA, the CDR3 is TGTGCCAGCAGCCCCGACAGGGGGCAGGGGGTTACGGAAAAACTGTTTTTT. Translated, it gives CASSPDRGQGVTEKLFF. The chain joins TRBV7-2 to TRBJ1-4; TRBD1 matches at 10 bases. CDR3 length: 17 residues. Trimming removed 5 bases from V and 8 bases from J; junction bases left unmatched: 14. Germline CDR1 reads SGHTA; CDR2 reads FQGNSA.

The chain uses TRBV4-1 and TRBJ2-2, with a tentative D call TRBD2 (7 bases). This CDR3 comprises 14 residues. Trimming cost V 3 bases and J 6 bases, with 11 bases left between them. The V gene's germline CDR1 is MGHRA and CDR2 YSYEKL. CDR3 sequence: CASSQGGAAGELFF. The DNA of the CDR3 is TGCGCCAGCAGCCAGGGGGGGGCAGCCGGGGAGCTGTTTTTT.